Sequencing of this TCR beta chain was carried out in a study of CD8 T cells in Susac syndrome. The V gene end was trimmed by 8 bases and the J gene end by 2 bases; junction bases not matched to a gene: 19. Germline CDR1 and CDR2: MNHNS and SASEGT. The CDR3 covers 18 residues. About 0.5 to 1 ug RNA was reverse transcribed with random hexamers. In TCRdb, the immunoSEQ multiplex PCR reads were re-called with MiXCR into one record per CDR3 protein. The table includes about 290,000 distinct CDR3 sequences, over 75% detected once. The clonotype comes from a human donor with multiple sclerosis. The chain joins TRBV6-1 to TRBJ1-2; 8 positions agree with TRBD1. Sequencing was done on a sample of CD8+ T cells from PBMCs. This CDR3 is CASENTLSADRGNYGYTF. The CDR3 DNA reads TGTGCCAGCGAGAATACCTTGTCGGCAGACAGGGGAAACTATGGCTACACCTTC.